This T cell receptor (beta chain) was observed in a study of cytomegalovirus exposure and HLA in healthy donors (dated by TCRdb to the late 2010s). Some background on the complete study: An earlier analysis of some 600 of the donors reported around 280 Gb of sequence data and 95 million to 120 million unique TCR beta sequences obtained from roughly 170 million T cells. Roughly 300 gigabases of sequencing data and around 85 million unique TCR sequences made up an early release that covered 500 to 650 HLA-typed donors. Of the 398 genotyped donors, approximately 83% fell in the genetic ancestry cluster associated with self-reported Caucasian donors. The study was designed to test whether signatures of past pathogen exposure could be identified by cataloging public T cell receptors. The study used immunosequencing to profile the T cell repertoires of about 670 subjects and linked those repertoires to cytomegalovirus serostatus. Besides the first cohort of approximately 670 subjects, a separate validation cohort made up of over 95 different subjects was used. High-throughput TCR immunosequencing, statistical association of individual TCRs with disease status, and machine learning were combined to predict cytomegalovirus infection status. A later analysis re-analyzed previously published TCR beta repertoires from roughly 630 donors and added high-resolution HLA genotyping to study TCR occurrence patterns. In the later analysis, no new phenotypic data were used to find candidate immune exposures; instead, reliance was placed on TCR beta sequences and their occurrence across donors. An earlier analysis of about 600 of the donors used high-throughput TCR beta sequencing to judge whether each TCR beta V gene segment behaved as functional or pseudogenic. Donor age, sex, ethnicity and CMV serostatus were compiled together with the repertoire data. Genome-wide SNP genotypes for about 60% of the roughly 700 donors were used in a later genetic analysis, which treated that subset as a discovery cohort. All discovery cohort repertoires had been generated using a single sequencing platform. HLA typing covered class I and class II loci at four-digit resolution. Typing coverage varied by locus: roughly 629-640 donors for A, B, C, DRB1 and DQB1; approximately 520 for DQA1; around 570 for DPA1; some 470 for DPB1. Roughly five DR-DQ haplotypes were handled as single units for association and clustering, since linkage in the cohort was strong. Across about 380 genotyped donors of the cohort, an average of roughly 230,000 unique TCR beta nucleotide sequences per donor were sequenced, and roughly a sixth of those sequences were non-productive.

The cohort consisted of hundreds of healthy bone marrow donors. At the time of sampling, all cohort members were nominally healthy, though unrecorded immune exposures were likely present. The donor was CMV seropositive and was included in the group of about 290 seropositive cohort members. Every donor gave a peripheral blood sample, and the peripheral blood mononuclear cells from that sample were used for TCR beta sequencing. Genomic DNA was extracted from the blood cell samples with the Qiagen DNeasy Blood Extraction Kit. The investigation overall reported the following: Because counts were too low, more than 15 rarely observed V segments, including chromosome 9 orphons, were left out of the earlier analysis of 587 of the donors. A later genetic analysis reported fewer N-insertions in productive TCRs among donors in an Asian-associated ancestry cluster than the approximately 700-donor mean. An association between a missense DCLRE1C variant and V-gene and J-gene trimming of TCR beta chains was found in a later genetic analysis and replicated in an independent cohort. Across donors, most TCR sequences were observed very rarely, whereas some public TCRs were present in many individuals. Roughly uniform sequencing depth across donors was assumed in presence/absence analyses, although this assumption may not hold. Strong co-occurrence of HLA alleles, especially DR and DQ, made assigning TCR associations to individual alleles difficult. Cytomegalovirus status was reported to be diagnosed by the classifier with high specificity and sensitivity in both the original and validation cohorts. Correlated functional status among segregating V segments might reflect linkage disequilibrium, but an unknown experimental factor could not be ruled out. The study gave a list of 150 to 200 TCR beta chains associated with cytomegalovirus. Three of the identified cytomegalovirus-associated TCR beta chains were confirmed in vitro to be specific for cytomegalovirus antigens. An earlier analysis of some 590 of the donors showed that most TCR beta V segments appeared in productive rearrangements either about 90% or about 30% of the time, which broadly matched IMGT annotations. Because the 87-base-pair reads could not distinguish some IMGT-functional V segments, including TRBV6-2 and TRBV6-3, those segments were excluded. In a later analysis, several top co-occurrence clusters were reported to appear linked to parvovirus B19, influenza, CMV and Epstein-Barr virus. The authors suggested that the approach could potentially be generalized to other disease states and immunological phenotypes. In a later analysis, most CMV-associated TCR beta chains were found to appear HLA-restricted, with HLA associations seemingly driven largely by CMV exposure. In a later analysis, some 18,000 TCR beta sequences were associated with specific HLA alleles at a false discovery rate of 0.05. In a later analysis, HLA-associated TCR beta chains were found to be more clonally expanded and to have lower generation probabilities than equally common non-associated chains. HLA typing was unavailable for some donors at each locus, so association tests used only the typed subset. A cluster of highly shared sequence variants was judged likely to represent a technical artifact of the sequencing pipeline. The only immune exposure information available for the cohort was CMV serostatus. A further reported finding was that TCR beta sequences accurately predicted the HLA-A and HLA-B alleles for most subjects in the first cohort. In a later analysis, TCR association rates were found to vary across HLA loci, with the most associated TCRs seen for DRB1 alleles and the fewest for HLA-C alleles. Only TCR beta chains were sequenced in this cohort, and the absence of alpha or paired-chain data limited detectable features.

Preparation of the library involved the immunoSEQ multiplex PCR assay. For the multiplex PCR, a mixture combining 60 forward primers for TCR Vbeta segments and 13 reverse primers for TCR Jbeta segments was used. The CDR3 region of rearranged TCR beta genes was amplified from genomic DNA by a multiplex PCR assay. On the Illumina HiSeq System, the amplified TCR beta libraries were sequenced as 87-base-pair reads. On the authors' methods: In a later analysis, about 80 million unique TCR beta chains were counted across the approximately 640 repertoires, and about 10 million of these chains were shared by at least two donors. A nearest-neighbor algorithm error-corrected the raw reads and collapsed the reads into unique sequences, merging closely related sequences to remove PCR and sequencing errors. Alignment of CDR3 sequences to IMGT reference sequences was used to assign V, D and J gene segments. For a sequence to be retained, a match of at least six nucleotides to both a V gene segment and a J gene segment was required. Rearrangements were called productive when the CDR3 lacked stop codons and stayed in frame with V and J; all others were non-productive. CDR3 was defined by IMGT convention, running from the second conserved V-encoded cysteine to the conserved J-encoded phenylalanine. Sequences without an unambiguous match to a single V gene segment were excluded from the earlier analysis of 500 to 700 of the donors. In an earlier analysis of approximately 590 of the donors, V segments were called functional above 56.7% productive rearrangements and were called segregating when the between-donor standard deviation exceeded 5%. A statistical classification framework was built to diagnose cytomegalovirus status from the catalog of TCR beta chain sequences. In a later analysis, TCR nucleotide sequences were compared against IMGT/GENE-DB human TR gene sequences so that V and J genes could be assigned. The TCRdist pipeline was used in a later analysis to assign CDR3 sequences and most-parsimonious VDJ recombination scenarios. A later analysis defined each TCR beta chain by its CDR3 amino acid sequence plus V-gene family, and excluded reads lacking a unique V-gene family. A later analysis removed nearly 600 highly shared, low-generation-probability nucleotide sequences to deal with suspected cross-contamination and a sequencing artifact. A later analysis calculated a clonal expansion index for each public chain from normalized within-repertoire ranks of inferred template counts. In a later analysis, generation probabilities were computed with a VDJ recombination model fitted to out-of-frame rearrangements, and the resulting probabilities were checked against IGoR. In a later analysis, hypergeometric tests were used to score TCR-TCR, TCR-HLA and TCR-CMV co-occurrence, with a repertoire-size bias correction applied to TCR pairs. In a later analysis, false discovery rates were estimated by permuting HLA or CMV assignments 20 times. A later analysis grouped co-occurring TCRs with DBSCAN, adding TCRdist sequence similarity when clustering within HLA-allele-positive subsets. Repertoires with fewer than 30,000 or more than 120,000 public chains were left out of co-occurrence clustering, as were a handful of repertoires with anomalous nucleotide sharing. In its TCRdb copy, this immuneACCESS table keeps in-frame sequences only and misses some clones. Where compared with another copy, unresolved V genes explain less than half of these, and the others have no known cause. The V and J calls and clone size come from that table; D and trimming were worked out from the DNA. The table for this sample lists 90,000 to 150,000 clones; about 73% of them were counted only once. The ten most abundant clones make up approximately 8.2% of the sample.

Counted from cysteine to phenylalanine, this CDR3 has 16 amino acids. Here the CDR3 DNA is all that survives: 48 bases in frame from base 1. The trim is 4 bases for V and 6 bases for J, with a gap of 16 bases between the germline ends. From the germline V gene, CDR1 is LGHNA and CDR2 is YSLEER. Remarks on this clone: Its binding antigen is unknown. No qualities accompany the bases; no much larger clone lies one base away.

Input material: PBMCs. This TCR came from a woman aged 40 to 50 in good health and CMV-seropositive. Recombination linked TRBV4-3 to TRBJ1-6; D gene: possibly TRBD1, on 6 matching bases. CDR3 protein: CASSRTLQGFNSPLHF. In nucleotide form, the sequence is TGCGCCAGCAGCCGTACTCTTCAGGGGTTTAATTCACCCCTCCACTTT.